The sample holds a few counts of the clone carrying this TCR beta chain. One junction end does not reproduce the germline sequence, and a read error may be involved. Amplification of TCR beta CDR3 regions was performed using RNA transcripts as template. The TCR CDR3 first-round RT-PCR relied on the HTBI primer set. Each CDR3 protein is one row after TCRdb ran MiXCR on the multiplex PCR reads. In the table there are approximately 400,000 distinct CDR3 sequences, 15% to 20% of which are singletons. The sample comes from a study of T cells in Graves' hyperthyroidism and ophthalmopathy. Germline assignment: CDR1 MGHRA and CDR2 YSYEKL. The CDR3 covers 14 residues.

The source of this sequence is a woman aged 18-29 years with Graves' hyperthyroidism. The gene calls are TRBV4-1 and TRBJ1-3; the D is unclear. The sample was blood. Written as DNA, the CDR3 is TGCACCAGCAGCCAGTCTGGGGCTGGAAACACCATATATTTT. Translating gives CTSSQSGAGNTIYF.